The clone carrying this T cell receptor (beta chain) has a handful of counts. Its antigen is undetermined. Germline CDR1 SGHTA, CDR2 FQGNSA. V was cut by 5 bases and J by 5 bases, with 14 bases left in between. The CDR3 is 14 residues long. One entry per CDR3 protein, called by TCRdb with MiXCR from the reads. The sample yields 110,000 or so distinct CDR3 sequences, 30% seen once. This sample was included in a study of T cell repertoires in cytomegalovirus infection. This receptor was identified in a human donor in good health (CMV status not recorded). Some clones in this sample may be carry-over from other donors' samples. The chain uses TRBV7-2 and TRBJ2-3; D gene uncertain. Sample: CD8+ T cells from cultured PBMCs, taken from culture after CMV antigen stimulation. The CDR3 reads CASSPGLPGDTQYF. The CDR3, as DNA: TGTGCCAGCAGCCCCGGCCTTCCCGGAGATACGCAGTATTTT.